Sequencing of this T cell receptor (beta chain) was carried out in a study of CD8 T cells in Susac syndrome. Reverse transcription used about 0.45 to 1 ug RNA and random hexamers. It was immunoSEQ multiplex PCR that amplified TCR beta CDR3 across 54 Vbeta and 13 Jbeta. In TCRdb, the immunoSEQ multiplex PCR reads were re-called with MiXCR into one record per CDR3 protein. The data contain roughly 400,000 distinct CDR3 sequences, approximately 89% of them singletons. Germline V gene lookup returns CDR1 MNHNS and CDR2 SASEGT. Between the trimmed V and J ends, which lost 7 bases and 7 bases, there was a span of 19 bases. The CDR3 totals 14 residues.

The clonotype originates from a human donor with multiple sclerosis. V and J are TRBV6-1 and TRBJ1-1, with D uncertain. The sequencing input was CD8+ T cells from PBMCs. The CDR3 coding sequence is TGTGCCAGCACCGAATCGGTCTTCTACCTTGAAGCTTTCTTT. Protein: CASTESVFYLEAFF.